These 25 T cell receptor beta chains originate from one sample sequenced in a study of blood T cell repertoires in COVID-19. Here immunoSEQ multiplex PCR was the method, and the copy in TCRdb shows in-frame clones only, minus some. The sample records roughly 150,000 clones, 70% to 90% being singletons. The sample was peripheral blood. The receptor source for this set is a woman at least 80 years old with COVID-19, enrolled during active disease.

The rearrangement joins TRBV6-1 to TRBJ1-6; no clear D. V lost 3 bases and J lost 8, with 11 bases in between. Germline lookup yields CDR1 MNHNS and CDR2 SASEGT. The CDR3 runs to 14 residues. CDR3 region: CASSDGQRYSPLHF. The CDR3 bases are TGTGCCAGCAGTGACGGCCAGCGGTATTCACCCCTCCACTTT.

Here the CDR3 DNA reads TGTGCCAGCAGCTTAACAGGACTAAATGAAGCTTTCTTT. Protein: CASSLTGLNEAFF. The J gene is TRBJ1-1, the V gene TRBV7-2; a possible D gene is TRBD1 (5 bases). CDR1 is SGHTA and CDR2 is FQGNSA in the germline V gene. The V end lost 2 bases, the J end lost 7 bases, and 11 bases lay between the germline ends. The CDR3 covers 13 residues.

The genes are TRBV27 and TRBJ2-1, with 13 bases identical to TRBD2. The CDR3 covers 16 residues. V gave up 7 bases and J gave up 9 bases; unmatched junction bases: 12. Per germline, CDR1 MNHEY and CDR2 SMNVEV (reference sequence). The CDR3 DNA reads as TGTGCCAGCAACCCTGCCGGGACTAGCGGGGTCGGTGAGCAGTTCTTC. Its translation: CASNPAGTSGVGEQFF.

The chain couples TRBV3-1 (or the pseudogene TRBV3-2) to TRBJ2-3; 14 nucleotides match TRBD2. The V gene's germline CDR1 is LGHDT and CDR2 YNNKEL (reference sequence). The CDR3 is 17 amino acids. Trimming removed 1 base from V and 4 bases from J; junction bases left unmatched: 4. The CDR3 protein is CASSQGLAGGVSDTQYF. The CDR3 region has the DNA TGTGCCAGCAGCCAAGGACTAGCGGGAGGGGTCTCAGATACGCAGTATTTT.

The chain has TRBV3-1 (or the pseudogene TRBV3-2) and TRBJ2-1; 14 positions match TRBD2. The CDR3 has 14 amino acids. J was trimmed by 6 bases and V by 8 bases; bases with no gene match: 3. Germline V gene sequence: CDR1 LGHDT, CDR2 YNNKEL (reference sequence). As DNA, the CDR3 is TGTGCCAGCCGACTAGCGGGAGGGAGCAATGAGCAGTTCTTC. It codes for CASRLAGGSNEQFF.

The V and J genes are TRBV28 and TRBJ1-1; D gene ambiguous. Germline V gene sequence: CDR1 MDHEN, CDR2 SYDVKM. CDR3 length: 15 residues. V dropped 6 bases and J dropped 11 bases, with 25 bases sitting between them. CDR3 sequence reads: CASSPFPGLLLGAFF. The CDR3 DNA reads TGTGCCAGCAGCCCCTTTCCAGGACTCTTACTAGGGGCTTTCTTT.

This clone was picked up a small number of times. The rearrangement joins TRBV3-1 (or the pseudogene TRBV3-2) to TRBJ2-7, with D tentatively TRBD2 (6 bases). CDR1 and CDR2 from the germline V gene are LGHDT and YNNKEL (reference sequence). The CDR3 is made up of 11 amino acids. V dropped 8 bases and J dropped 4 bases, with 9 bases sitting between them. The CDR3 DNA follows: TGTGCCAGCGGAGGGTGGTACGAGCAGTACTTC. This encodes CASGGWYEQYF.

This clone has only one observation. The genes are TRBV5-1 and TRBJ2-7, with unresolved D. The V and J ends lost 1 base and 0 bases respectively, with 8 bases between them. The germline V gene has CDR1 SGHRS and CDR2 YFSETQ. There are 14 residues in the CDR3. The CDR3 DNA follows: TGCGCCAGCAGCTTGCGGAGCAGCTCCTACGAGCAGTACTTC. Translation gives CASSLRSSSYEQYF.

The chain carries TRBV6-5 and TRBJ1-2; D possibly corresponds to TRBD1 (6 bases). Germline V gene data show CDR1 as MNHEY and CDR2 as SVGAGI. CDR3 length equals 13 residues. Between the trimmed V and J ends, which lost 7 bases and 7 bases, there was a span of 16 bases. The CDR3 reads CASTPLTGSGYTF. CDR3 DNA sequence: TGTGCCAGCACCCCGTTAACAGGGTCTGGCTACACCTTC.

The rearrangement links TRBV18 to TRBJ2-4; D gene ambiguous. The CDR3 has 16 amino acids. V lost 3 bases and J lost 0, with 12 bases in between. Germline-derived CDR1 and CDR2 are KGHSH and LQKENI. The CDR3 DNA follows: TGTGCCAGCTCACCGGCCTCATTATTAGCCAAAAACATTCAGTACTTC. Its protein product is CASSPASLLAKNIQYF.

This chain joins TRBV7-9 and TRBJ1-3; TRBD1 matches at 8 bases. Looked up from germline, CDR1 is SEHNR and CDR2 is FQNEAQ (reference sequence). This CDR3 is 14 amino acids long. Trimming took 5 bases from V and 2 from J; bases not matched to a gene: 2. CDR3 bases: TGTGCCAGCAGCCCGACAGGGGCTGGAAACACCATATATTTT. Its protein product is CASSPTGAGNTIYF.

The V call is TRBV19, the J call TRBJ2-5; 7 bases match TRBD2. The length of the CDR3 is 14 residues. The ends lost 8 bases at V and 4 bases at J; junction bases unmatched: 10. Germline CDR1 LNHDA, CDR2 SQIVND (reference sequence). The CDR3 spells CASRTGGGAETQYF. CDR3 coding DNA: TGTGCCAGTCGTACGGGGGGAGGGGCAGAGACCCAGTACTTC.

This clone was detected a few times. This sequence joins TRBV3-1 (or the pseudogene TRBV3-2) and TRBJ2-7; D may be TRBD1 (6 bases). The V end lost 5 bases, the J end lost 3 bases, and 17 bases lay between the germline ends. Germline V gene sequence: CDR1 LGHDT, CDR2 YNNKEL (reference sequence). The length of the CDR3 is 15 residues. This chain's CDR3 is CASSLKGTGFYEQYF. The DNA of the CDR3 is TGTGCCAGCAGCTTGAAGGGAACAGGGTTCTACGAGCAGTACTTC.

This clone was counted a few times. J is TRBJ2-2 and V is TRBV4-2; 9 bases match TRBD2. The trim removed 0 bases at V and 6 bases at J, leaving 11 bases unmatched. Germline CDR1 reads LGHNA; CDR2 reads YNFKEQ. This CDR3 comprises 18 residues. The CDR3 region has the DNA TGTGCCAGCAGCCAAGATGCGGCTAGCGGGGTTTTAGCCGGGGAGCTGTTTTTT. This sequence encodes CASSQDAASGVLAGELFF.

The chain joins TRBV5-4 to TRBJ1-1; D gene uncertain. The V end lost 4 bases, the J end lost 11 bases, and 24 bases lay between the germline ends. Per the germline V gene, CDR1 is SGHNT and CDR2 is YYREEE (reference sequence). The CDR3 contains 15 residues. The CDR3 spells CASSNRAVGGQEAFF. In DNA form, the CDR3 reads TGTGCCAGCAGCAACCGAGCGGTCGGTGGGCAGGAGGCTTTCTTT. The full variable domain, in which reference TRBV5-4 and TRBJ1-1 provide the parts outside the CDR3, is ETGVTQSPTHLIKTRGQQVTLRCSSQSGHNTVSWYQQALGQGPQFIFQYYREEENGRGNFPPRFSGLQFPNYSSELNVNALELDDSALYLCASSNRAVGGQEAFFGQGTRLTVV.

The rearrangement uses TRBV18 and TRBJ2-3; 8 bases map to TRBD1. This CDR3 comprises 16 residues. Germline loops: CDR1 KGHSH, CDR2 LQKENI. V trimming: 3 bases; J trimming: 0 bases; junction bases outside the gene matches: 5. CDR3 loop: CASSPIRQGSTDTQYF. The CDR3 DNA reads TGTGCCAGCTCACCCATCCGACAGGGGAGCACAGATACGCAGTATTTT. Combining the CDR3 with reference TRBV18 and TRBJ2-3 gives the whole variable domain NAGVMQNPRHLVRRRGQEARLRCSPMKGHSHVYWYRQLPEEGLKFMVYLQKENIIDESGMPKERFSAEFPKEGPSILRIQQVVRGDSAAYFCASSPIRQGSTDTQYFGPGTRLTVL.

CDR3 DNA sequence: TGTGCCAGCAGCTTAGGCCAAACATCGGGGGGTAATGAAAAACTGTTTTTT. Encoded protein: CASSLGQTSGGNEKLFF. The rearrangement joins TRBV7-9 to TRBJ1-4, with D maybe TRBD1 (5 bases). The CDR3 is made up of 17 amino acids. V was trimmed by 1 base and J by 4 bases, leaving 16 bases between them. The germline V gene has CDR1 SEHNR and CDR2 FQNEAQ (reference sequence).

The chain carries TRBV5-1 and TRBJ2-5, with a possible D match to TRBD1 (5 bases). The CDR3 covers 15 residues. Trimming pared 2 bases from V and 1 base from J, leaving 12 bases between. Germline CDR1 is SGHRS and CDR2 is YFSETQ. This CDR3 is CASSLMGPSQETQYF. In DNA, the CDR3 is TGCGCCAGCAGCTTAATGGGGCCTAGCCAAGAGACCCAGTACTTC.

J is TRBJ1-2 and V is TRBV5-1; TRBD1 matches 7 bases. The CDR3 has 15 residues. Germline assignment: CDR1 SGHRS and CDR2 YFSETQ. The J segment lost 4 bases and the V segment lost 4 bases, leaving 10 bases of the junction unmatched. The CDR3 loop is CASSTQGEPLYGYTF. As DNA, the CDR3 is TGCGCCAGCAGCACGCAGGGGGAGCCCCTCTATGGCTACACCTTC.

CDR3 amino acids: CASSPGGAMKNIQYF. For the CDR3, the DNA is TGCGCCAGCAGCCCTGGGGGGGCGATGAAAAACATTCAGTACTTC. This sequence joins TRBV5-1 and TRBJ2-4; TRBD2 might be the D (7 bases). The CDR3 is 15 amino acids. Germline CDR1 reads SGHRS; CDR2 reads YFSETQ. Trimming stripped 4 bases from V and 4 bases from J, with 15 bases between. The full variable domain, its missing parts supplied by reference TRBV5-1 and TRBJ2-4, is KAGVTQTPRYLIKTRGQQVTLSCSPISGHRSVSWYQQTPGQGLQFLFEYFSETQRNKGNFPGRFSGRQFSNSRSEMNVSTLELGDSALYLCASSPGGAMKNIQYFGAGTRLSVL.

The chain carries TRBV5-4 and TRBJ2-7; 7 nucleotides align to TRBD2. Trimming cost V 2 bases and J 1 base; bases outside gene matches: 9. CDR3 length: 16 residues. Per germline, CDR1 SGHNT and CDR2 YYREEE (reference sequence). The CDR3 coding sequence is TGTGCCAGCAGCTTAGTTGGCGGGGGACTTTCCTACGAGCAGTACTTC. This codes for CASSLVGGGLSYEQYF. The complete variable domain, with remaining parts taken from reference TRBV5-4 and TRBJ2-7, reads ETGVTQSPTHLIKTRGQQVTLRCSSQSGHNTVSWYQQALGQGPQFIFQYYREEENGRGNFPPRFSGLQFPNYSSELNVNALELDDSALYLCASSLVGGGLSYEQYFGPGTRLTVT.

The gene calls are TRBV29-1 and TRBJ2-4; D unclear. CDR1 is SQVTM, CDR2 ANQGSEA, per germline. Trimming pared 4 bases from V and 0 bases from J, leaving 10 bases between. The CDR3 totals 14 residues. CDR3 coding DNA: TGCAGCGTTGGGGTAGCTGGAGCCAAAAACATTCAGTACTTC. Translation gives CSVGVAGAKNIQYF. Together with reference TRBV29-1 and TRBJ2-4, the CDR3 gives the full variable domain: SAVISQKPSRDICQRGTSLTIQCQVDSQVTMMFWYRQQPGQSLTLIATANQGSEATYESGFVIDKFPISRPNLTFSTLTVSNMSPEDSSIYLCSVGVAGAKNIQYFGAGTRLSVL.

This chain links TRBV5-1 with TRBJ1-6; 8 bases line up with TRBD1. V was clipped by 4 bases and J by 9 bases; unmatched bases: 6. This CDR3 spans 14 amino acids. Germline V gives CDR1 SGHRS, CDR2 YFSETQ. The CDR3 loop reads CASSIDRGGSPLHF. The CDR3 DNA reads TGCGCCAGCAGCATCGACAGGGGAGGTTCACCCCTCCACTTT.

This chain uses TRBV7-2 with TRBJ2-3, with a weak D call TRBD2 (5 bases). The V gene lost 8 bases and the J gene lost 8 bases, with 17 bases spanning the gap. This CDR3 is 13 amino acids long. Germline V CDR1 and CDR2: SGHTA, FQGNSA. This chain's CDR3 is CASGNGVLATQYF. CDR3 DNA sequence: TGTGCCAGCGGGAACGGGGTTCTCGCTACGCAGTATTTT. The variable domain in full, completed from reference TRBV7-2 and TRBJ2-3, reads GAGVSQSPSNKVTEKGKDVELRCDPISGHTALYWYRQSLGQGLEFLIYFQGNSAPDKSGLPSDRFSAERTGGSVSTLTIQRTQQEDSAVYLCASGNGVLATQYFGPGTRLTVL.

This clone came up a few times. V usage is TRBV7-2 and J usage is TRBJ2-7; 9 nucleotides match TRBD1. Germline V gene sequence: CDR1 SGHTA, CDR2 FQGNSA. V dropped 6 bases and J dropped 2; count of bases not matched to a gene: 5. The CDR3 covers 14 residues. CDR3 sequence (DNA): TGTGCCAGCAGTACGGGACAGGGAACCTACGAGCAGTACTTC. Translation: CASSTGQGTYEQYF.